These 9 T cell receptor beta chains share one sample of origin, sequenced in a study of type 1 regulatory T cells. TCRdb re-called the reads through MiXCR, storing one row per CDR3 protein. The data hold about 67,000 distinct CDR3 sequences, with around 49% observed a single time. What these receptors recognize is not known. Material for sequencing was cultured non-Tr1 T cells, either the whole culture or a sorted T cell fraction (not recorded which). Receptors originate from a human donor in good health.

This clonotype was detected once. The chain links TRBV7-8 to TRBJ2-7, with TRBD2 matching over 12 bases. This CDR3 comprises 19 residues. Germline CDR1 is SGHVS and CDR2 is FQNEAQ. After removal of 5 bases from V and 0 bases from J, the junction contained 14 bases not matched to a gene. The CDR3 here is CASSPMRLAGGANSYEQYF. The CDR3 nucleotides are TGTGCCAGCAGCCCGATGCGGCTAGCGGGGGGGGCTAACTCCTACGAGCAGTACTTC.

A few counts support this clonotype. CDR3 sequence reads: CASSDQNQPQHF. The CDR3, as DNA: TGTGCCAGCAGCGACCAAAATCAGCCCCAGCATTTT. V gene TRBV3-1 combines with J gene TRBJ1-5; D not resolved. Trimming stripped 5 bases from V and 4 bases from J, with 6 bases between. The CDR3 is made up of 12 amino acids. The germline V gene encodes CDR1 LGHDT and CDR2 YNNKEL (reference sequence). Full variable domain (remainder filled in from reference TRBV3-1 and TRBJ1-5): DTAVSQTPKYLVTQMGNDKSIKCEQNLGHDTMYWYKQDSKKFLKIMFSYNNKELIINETVPNRFSPKSPDKAHLNLHINSLELGDSAVYFCASSDQNQPQHFGDGTRLSIL.

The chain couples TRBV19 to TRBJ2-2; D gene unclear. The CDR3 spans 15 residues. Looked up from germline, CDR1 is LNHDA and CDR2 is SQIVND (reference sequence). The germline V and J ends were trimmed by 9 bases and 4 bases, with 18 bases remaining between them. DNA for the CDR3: TGTGCCAGCTGTGACTCCAGCTGGGGCACCGGGGAGCTGTTTTTT. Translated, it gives CASCDSSWGTGELFF.

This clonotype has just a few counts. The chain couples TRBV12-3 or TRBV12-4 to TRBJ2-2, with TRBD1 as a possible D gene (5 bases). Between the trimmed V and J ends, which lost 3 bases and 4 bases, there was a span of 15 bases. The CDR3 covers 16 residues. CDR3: CASSFRAARGTGELFF. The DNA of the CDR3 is TGTGCCAGCAGTTTCAGGGCAGCTCGAGGCACCGGGGAGCTGTTTTTT.

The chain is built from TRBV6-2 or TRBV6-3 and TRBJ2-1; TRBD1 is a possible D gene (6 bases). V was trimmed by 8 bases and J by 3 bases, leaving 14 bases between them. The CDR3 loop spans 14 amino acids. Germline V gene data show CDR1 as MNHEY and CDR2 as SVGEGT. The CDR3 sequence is CASRTATNYNEQFF. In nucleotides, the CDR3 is TGTGCCAGCCGGACAGCGACAAACTACAATGAGCAGTTCTTC.

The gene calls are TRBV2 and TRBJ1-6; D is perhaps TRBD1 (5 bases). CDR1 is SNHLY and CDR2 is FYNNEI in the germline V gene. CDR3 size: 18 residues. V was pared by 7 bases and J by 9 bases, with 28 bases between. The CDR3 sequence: CASTSTDGANTLFSPLHF. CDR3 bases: TGTGCCAGCACATCCACGGACGGGGCCAACACCTTGTTTTCACCCCTCCACTTT. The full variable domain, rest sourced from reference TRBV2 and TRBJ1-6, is EPEVTQTPSHQVTQMGQEVILRCVPISNHLYFYWYRQILGQKVEFLVSFYNNEISEKSEIFDDQFSVERPDGSNFTLKIRSTKLEDSAMYFCASTSTDGANTLFSPLHFGNGTRLTVT.

Written as DNA, the CDR3 is TGTGCCAGCAGCCAAGCAGGGTCGGCCAACGTCCTGACTTTC. This encodes CASSQAGSANVLTF. The J gene is TRBJ2-6, the V gene TRBV14; maybe TRBD1 (5 bases). V was trimmed by 1 base and J by 6 bases, leaving 7 bases between them. The CDR3 spans 14 residues. Germline assignment: CDR1 SGHDN and CDR2 FVKESK.

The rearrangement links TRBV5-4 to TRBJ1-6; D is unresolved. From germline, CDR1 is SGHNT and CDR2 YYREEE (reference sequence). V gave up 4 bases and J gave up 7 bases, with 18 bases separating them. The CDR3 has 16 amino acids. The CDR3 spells CASSRGGRQENSPLHF. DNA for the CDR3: TGTGCCAGCAGCCGGGGAGGCAGGCAAGAAAATTCACCCCTCCACTTT.

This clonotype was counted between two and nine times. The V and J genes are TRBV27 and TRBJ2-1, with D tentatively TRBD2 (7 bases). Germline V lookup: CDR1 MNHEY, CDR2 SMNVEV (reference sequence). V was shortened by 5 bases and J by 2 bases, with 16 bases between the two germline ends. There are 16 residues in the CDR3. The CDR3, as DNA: TGTGCCAGCAGTCGGGGGGCGGGGTGGGCCTACAATGAGCAGTTCTTC. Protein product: CASSRGAGWAYNEQFF.